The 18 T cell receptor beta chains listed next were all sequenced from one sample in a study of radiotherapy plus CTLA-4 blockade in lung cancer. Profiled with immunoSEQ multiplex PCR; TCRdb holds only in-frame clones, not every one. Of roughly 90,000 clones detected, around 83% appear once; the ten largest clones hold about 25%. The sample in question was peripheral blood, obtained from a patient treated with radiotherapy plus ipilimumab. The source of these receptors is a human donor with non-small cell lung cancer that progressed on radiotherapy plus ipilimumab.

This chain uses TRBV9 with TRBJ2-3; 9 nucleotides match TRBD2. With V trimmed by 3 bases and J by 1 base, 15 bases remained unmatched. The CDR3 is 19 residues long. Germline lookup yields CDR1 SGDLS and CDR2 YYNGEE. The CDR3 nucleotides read TGTGCCAGCAGCGGTCTTACCGGGACTAGCTACTTAGGCACAGATACGCAGTATTTT. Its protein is CASSGLTGTSYLGTDTQYF.

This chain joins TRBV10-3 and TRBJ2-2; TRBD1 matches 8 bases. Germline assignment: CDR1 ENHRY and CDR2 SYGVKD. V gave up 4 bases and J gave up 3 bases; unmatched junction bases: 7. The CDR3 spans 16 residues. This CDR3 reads CAISVGQGAYTGELFF. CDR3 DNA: TGTGCCATCAGTGTGGGGCAGGGGGCGTACACCGGGGAGCTGTTTTTT.

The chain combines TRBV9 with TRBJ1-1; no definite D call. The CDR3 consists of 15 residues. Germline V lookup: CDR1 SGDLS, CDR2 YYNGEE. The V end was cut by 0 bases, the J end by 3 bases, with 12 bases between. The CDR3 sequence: CASSVDAGMDTEAFF. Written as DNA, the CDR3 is TGTGCCAGCAGCGTAGATGCTGGGATGGACACTGAAGCTTTCTTT.

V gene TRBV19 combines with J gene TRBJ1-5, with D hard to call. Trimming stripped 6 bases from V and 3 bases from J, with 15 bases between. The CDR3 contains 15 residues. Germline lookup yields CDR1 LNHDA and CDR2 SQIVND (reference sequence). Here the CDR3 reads CASRPRDLDNQPQHF. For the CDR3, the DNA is TGTGCCAGTAGACCCCGGGATTTGGACAATCAGCCCCAGCATTTT. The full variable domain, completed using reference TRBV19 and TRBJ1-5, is DGGITQSPKYLFRKEGQNVTLSCEQNLNHDAMYWYRQDPGQGLRLIYYSQIVNDFQKGDIAEGYSVSREKKESFPLTVTSAQKNPTAFYLCASRPRDLDNQPQHFGDGTRLSIL.

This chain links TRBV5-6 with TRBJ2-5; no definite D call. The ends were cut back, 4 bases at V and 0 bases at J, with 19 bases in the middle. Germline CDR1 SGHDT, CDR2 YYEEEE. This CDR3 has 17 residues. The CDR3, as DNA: TGTGCCAGCAGCCCCAGTCCGAGACTGGGCTACCAAGAGACCCAGTACTTC. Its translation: CASSPSPRLGYQETQYF.

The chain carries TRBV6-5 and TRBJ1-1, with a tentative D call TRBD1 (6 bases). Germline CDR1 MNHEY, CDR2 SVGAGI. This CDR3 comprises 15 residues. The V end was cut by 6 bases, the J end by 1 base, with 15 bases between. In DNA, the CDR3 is TGTGCCAGCAGCAAAGCAACAGGGCCGAACACTGAAGCTTTCTTT. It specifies CASSKATGPNTEAFF.

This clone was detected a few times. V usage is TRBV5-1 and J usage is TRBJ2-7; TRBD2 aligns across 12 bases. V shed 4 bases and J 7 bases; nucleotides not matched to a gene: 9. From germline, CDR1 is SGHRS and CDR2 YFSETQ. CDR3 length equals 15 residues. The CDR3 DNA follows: TGCGCCAGCAGCCCGGGGGGGACTAGCGGGCGGGAGCAGTACTTC. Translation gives CASSPGGTSGREQYF.

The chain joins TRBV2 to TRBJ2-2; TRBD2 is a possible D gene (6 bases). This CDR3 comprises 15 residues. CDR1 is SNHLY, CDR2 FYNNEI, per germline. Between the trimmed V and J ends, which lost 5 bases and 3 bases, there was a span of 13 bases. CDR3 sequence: CASSPRTTHTGELFF. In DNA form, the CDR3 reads TGTGCCAGCAGTCCCCGGACTACCCACACCGGGGAGCTGTTTTTT.

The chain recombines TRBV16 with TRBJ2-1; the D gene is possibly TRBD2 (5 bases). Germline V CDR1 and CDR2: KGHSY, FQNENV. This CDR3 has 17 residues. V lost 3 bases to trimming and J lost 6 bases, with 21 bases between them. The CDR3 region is CASSQVGSEGRPNEQFF. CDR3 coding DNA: TGTGCCAGCAGCCAGGTCGGGTCAGAGGGAAGGCCCAATGAGCAGTTCTTC. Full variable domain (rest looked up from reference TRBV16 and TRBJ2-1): GEEVAQTPKHLVRGEGQKAKLYCAPIKGHSYVFWYQQVLKNEFKFLISFQNENVFDETGMPKERFSAKCLPNSPCSLEIQATKLEDSAVYFCASSQVGSEGRPNEQFFGPGTRLTVL.

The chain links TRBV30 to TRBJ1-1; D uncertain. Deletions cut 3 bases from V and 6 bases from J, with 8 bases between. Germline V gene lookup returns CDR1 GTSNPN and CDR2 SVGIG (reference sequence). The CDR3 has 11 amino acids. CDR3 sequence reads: CAWREGSEAFF. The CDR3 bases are TGTGCCTGGAGGGAGGGCTCTGAAGCTTTCTTT.

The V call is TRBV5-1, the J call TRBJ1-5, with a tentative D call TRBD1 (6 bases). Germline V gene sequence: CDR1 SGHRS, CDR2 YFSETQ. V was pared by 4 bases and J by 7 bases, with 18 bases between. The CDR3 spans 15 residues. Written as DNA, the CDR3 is TGCGCCAGCAGCCTGGGTGACAGGTCGGACCAGCCCCAGCATTTT. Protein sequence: CASSLGDRSDQPQHF. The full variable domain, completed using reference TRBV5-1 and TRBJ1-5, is KAGVTQTPRYLIKTRGQQVTLSCSPISGHRSVSWYQQTPGQGLQFLFEYFSETQRNKGNFPGRFSGRQFSNSRSEMNVSTLELGDSALYLCASSLGDRSDQPQHFGDGTRLSIL.

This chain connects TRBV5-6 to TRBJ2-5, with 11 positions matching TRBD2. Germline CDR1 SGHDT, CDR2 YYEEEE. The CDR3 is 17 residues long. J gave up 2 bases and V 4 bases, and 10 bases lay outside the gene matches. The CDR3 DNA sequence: TGTGCCAGCAGCGGAAGAGGACTAGCGGGTTATCAAGAGACCCAGTACTTC. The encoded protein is CASSGRGLAGYQETQYF.

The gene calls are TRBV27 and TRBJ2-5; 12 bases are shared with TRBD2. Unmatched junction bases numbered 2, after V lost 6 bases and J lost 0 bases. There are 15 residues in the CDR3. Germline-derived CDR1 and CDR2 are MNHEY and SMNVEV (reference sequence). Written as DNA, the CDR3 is TGTGCCAGCAGACCTAGCGGGAGGGACCAAGAGACCCAGTACTTC. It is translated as CASRPSGRDQETQYF.

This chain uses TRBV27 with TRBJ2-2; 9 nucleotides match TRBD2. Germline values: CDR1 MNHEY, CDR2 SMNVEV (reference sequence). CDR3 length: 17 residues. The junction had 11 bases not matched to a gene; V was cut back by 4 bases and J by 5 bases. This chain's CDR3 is CASSSTPGLAQTGELFF. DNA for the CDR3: TGTGCCAGCAGTTCTACTCCGGGACTAGCCCAAACCGGGGAGCTGTTTTTT.

The CDR3 sequence is CASSFQGNQPQHF. The CDR3 DNA follows: TGTGCCAGCAGCTTTCAGGGGAATCAGCCCCAGCATTTT. The chain joins TRBV5-6 to TRBJ1-5; D may be TRBD1 (6 bases). Trimming stripped 2 bases from V and 4 bases from J, with 7 bases between. The CDR3 has 13 residues. CDR1 and CDR2 from the germline V gene are SGHDT and YYEEEE.

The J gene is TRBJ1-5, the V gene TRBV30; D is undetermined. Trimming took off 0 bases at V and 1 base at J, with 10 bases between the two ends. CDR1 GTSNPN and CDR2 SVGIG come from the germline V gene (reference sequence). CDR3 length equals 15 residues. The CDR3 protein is CAWSVTVRSNQPQHF. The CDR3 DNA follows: TGTGCCTGGAGTGTAACGGTTCGGAGCAATCAGCCCCAGCATTTT.

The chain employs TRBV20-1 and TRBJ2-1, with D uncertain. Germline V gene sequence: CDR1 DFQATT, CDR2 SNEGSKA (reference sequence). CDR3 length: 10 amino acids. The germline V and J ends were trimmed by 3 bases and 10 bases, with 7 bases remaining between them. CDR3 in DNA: TGCAGTGCTAGTTACATCGAGCAGTTCTTC. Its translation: CSASYIEQFF.

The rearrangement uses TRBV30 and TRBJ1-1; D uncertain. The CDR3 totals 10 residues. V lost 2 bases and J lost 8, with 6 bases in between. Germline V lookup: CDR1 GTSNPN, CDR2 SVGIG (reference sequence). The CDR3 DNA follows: TGTGCCTGGAGTTACTCCGAAGCTTTCTTT. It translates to CAWSYSEAFF. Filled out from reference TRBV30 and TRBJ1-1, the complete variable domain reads SQTIHQWPATLVQPVGSPLSLECTVEGTSNPNLYWYRQAAGRGLQLLFYSVGIGQISSEVPQNLSASRPQDRQFILSSKKLLLSDSGFYLCAWSYSEAFFGQGTRLTVV.